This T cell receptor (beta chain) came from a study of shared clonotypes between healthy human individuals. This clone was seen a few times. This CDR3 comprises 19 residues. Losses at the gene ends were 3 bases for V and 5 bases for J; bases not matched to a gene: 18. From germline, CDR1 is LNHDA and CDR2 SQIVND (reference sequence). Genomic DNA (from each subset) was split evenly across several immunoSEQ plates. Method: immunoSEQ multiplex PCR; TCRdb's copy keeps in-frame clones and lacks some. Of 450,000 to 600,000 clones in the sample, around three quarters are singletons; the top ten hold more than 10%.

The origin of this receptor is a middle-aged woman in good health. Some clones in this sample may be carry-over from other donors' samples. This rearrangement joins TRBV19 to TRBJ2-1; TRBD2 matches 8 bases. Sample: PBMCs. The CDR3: CASSILGTKTSGDDNEQFF. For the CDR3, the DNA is TGTGCCAGTAGTATCCTAGGGACAAAAACTAGCGGCGATGACAATGAGCAGTTCTTC.